One sample yielded the 11 T cell receptor beta chains listed below, sequenced in a study of cytomegalovirus exposure and HLA in healthy donors. PCR amplification relied on 60 Vbeta primers (plus 13 Jbeta primers). Libraries were prepared by immunoSEQ multiplex PCR; TCRdb keeps only in-frame clonotypes and omits some of them. The sample contains 200,000 or so clones, 84% of which appear only once. The sequenced sample was PBMCs. The receptors originated from a woman aged 45-65 years in good health and CMV-seropositive.

The CDR3 here is CASRTSAAGELFF. CDR3 coding DNA: TGTGCCAGCAGGACGAGCGCCGCCGGGGAGCTGTTTTTT. The gene calls are TRBV2 and TRBJ2-2; D call uncertain. This CDR3 comprises 13 residues. Germline V gives CDR1 SNHLY, CDR2 FYNNEI. Trimming stripped 6 bases from V and 6 bases from J, with 11 bases between.

V and J are TRBV6-5 and TRBJ2-2; a weak D match, TRBD1 (5 bases). Trimming cost V 5 bases and J 4 bases, with 11 bases left between them. CDR1 is MNHEY and CDR2 is SVGAGI in the germline V gene. This CDR3 is 14 amino acids long. CDR3 coding DNA: TGTGCCAGCAGTCCCGGACATTCCACCGGGGAGCTGTTTTTT. Protein sequence: CASSPGHSTGELFF.

The chain has TRBV6-5 and TRBJ2-7; 9 bases agree with TRBD1. The V and J ends lost 4 bases and 2 bases, in that order; junction bases with no gene match: 9. This CDR3 is 16 amino acids long. Per germline, CDR1 MNHEY and CDR2 SVGAGI. The CDR3 DNA reads as TGTGCCAGCAGTTCTCTGACAGGGGGTTCCCCCTACGAGCAGTACTTC. It is translated as CASSSLTGGSPYEQYF.

The rearrangement uses TRBV6-6 and TRBJ1-1; no definite D call. The germline CDR1 and CDR2 sequences are MNHNY and SVGAGI (reference sequence). This CDR3 has 13 residues. V shed 2 bases and J shed 6 bases, with 10 bases lying between them. CDR3 coding DNA: TGTGCCAGCAGTTACCCTCTCCTTCCTGAAGCTTTCTTT. Its translation: CASSYPLLPEAFF.

This chain uses TRBV9 with TRBJ1-6, with 9 bases fitting TRBD1. Germline CDR1 SGDLS, CDR2 YYNGEE. CDR3 size: 15 residues. The V segment lost 3 bases and the J segment 8 bases; nucleotides outside the gene matches: 6. CDR3 DNA: TGTGCCAGCAGCGCCGCGGGACAGGGACATTCACCCCTCCACTTT. It codes for CASSAAGQGHSPLHF.

The chain carries TRBV28 and TRBJ2-3; 8 positions match TRBD2. J gave up 6 bases and V 7 bases, and 15 bases lay outside the gene matches. The germline gives CDR1 MDHEN, CDR2 SYDVKM. This CDR3 has 16 amino acids. CDR3 residues: CASTDQRGGFPDTQYF. Written as DNA, the CDR3 is TGTGCCAGCACCGATCAACGGGGGGGCTTCCCCGATACGCAGTATTTT.

The chain employs TRBV6-1 and TRBJ1-1, with D tentatively TRBD1 (5 bases). Per the germline V gene, CDR1 is MNHNS and CDR2 is SASEGT. CDR3 length: 16 amino acids. The V gene lost 0 bases and the J gene lost 5 bases, with 16 bases spanning the gap. The CDR3 DNA sequence: TGTGCCAGCAGTGAAGCGCGCAGGGAAGGGAAGACTGAAGCTTTCTTT. This encodes CASSEARREGKTEAFF.

This chain links TRBV14 with TRBJ2-7; 13 bases match TRBD2. V trimming: 5 bases; J trimming: 9 bases; junction bases outside the gene matches: 13. The CDR3 has 16 amino acids. Germline assignment: CDR1 SGHDN and CDR2 FVKESK. CDR3 nucleotides: TGTGCCAGCAGCGCCGGGACTAGCGGGGCCACATCCGGGCAGTACTTC. Protein product: CASSAGTSGATSGQYF.

This chain joins TRBV4-1 and TRBJ1-2, with TRBD1 as a possible D gene (5 bases). Trimming took off 4 bases at V and 4 bases at J, with 22 bases between the two ends. This CDR3 has 17 residues. From germline, CDR1 is MGHRA and CDR2 YSYEKL. The CDR3, as DNA: TGCGCCAGCAGCCCTCACGGGGCGGGAGGGTTTAGCTATGGCTACACCTTC. Translated, it gives CASSPHGAGGFSYGYTF.

The CDR3, as DNA: TGTGCCAGCAGCCCTCAACAGGGTGGAGGTGAAAAACTGTTTTTT. This codes for CASSPQQGGGEKLFF. The chain uses TRBV4-2 and TRBJ1-4, with D possibly being TRBD1 (6 bases). Germline V gene lookup returns CDR1 LGHNA and CDR2 YNFKEQ. CDR3 length: 15 residues. Trimming left V 4 bases short and J 7 bases short, with 16 bases between.

This clone was found a few times. This sequence joins TRBV7-6 and TRBJ2-7; a possible D gene is TRBD2 (5 bases). Germline V gene sequence: CDR1 SGHVS, CDR2 FNYEAQ. The CDR3 is 14 residues long. The V and J ends lost 2 bases and 7 bases respectively, with 15 bases between them. The chain's CDR3 is CASSLNRGNEEQYF. The CDR3 DNA is TGTGCCAGCAGCTTAAATCGGGGAAATGAAGAGCAGTACTTC.